The present T cell receptor (beta chain) was sequenced within a study of early T cells in non-severe SARS-CoV-2 infection. Overall study: Sequencing input comprised bulk RNA from unsorted whole blood; chain pairing was not available.

Points from the study as a whole: Private and CD4 specificities were missed by VDJdb matching, which favored anti-spike CD8 responses.

This clonotype was seen repeatedly, ten times or more. Its antigen is still unknown. Individual cDNA molecules each received unique molecular identifiers attached to them. TCRdb called the 5' RACE reads again in MiXCR, with one record for every CDR3 protein. The table has approximately 70,000 distinct CDR3 sequences, roughly 13% seen once. Sequenced sample: whole blood. The sequence derives from an adult who was a healthcare worker with PCR-confirmed SARS-CoV-2 infection or an uninfected control (not recorded which).

This CDR3 reads CASSSAETGEADTQYF. The CDR3 region has the DNA TGCGCCAGCAGCTCGGCCGAGACAGGGGAAGCAGATACGCAGTATTTT. The rearrangement joins TRBV5-1 to TRBJ2-3; 8 bases agree with TRBD1. Trimming removed 3 bases from V and 4 bases from J; junction bases left unmatched: 10. This CDR3 has 16 residues. Germline-derived CDR1 and CDR2 are SGHRS and YFSETQ.